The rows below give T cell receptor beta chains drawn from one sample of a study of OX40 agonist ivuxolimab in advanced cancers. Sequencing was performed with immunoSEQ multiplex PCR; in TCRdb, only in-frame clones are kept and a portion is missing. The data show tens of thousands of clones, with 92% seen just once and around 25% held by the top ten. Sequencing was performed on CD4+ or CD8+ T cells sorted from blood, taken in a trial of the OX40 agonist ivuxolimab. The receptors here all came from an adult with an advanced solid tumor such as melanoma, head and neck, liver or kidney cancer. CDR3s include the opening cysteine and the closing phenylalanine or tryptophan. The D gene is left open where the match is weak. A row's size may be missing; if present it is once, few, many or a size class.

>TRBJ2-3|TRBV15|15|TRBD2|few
CATSEAGLSTDTQYF
TGTGCCACCAGCGAAGCGGGATTGAGCACAGATACGCAGTATTTT
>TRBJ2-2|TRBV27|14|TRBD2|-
CASRWTSGTGELFF
TGTGCCAGCCGGTGGACTAGCGGCACCGGGGAGCTGTTTTTT
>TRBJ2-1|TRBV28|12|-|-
CASSLRYDEQFF
TGTGCCAGCAGTTTACGGTATGATGAGCAGTTCTTC
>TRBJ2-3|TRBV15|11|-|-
CATQSTDTQYF
TGTGCCACCCAAAGCACAGATACGCAGTATTTT
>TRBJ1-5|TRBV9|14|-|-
CASSSGSRNQPQHF
TGTGCCAGCAGTTCGGGGTCTCGCAATCAGCCCCAGCATTTT
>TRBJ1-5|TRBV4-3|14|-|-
CASSQVVGNQPQHF
TGCGCCAGCAGCCAAGTTGTAGGGAATCAGCCCCAGCATTTT
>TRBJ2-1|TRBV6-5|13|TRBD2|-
CASSLAGGNEQFF
TGTGCCAGCAGCCTTGCGGGGGGCAATGAGCAGTTCTTC
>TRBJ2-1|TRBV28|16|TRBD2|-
CASSWEAGKSYNEQFF
TGTGCCAGCAGTTGGGAAGCGGGGAAATCCTACAATGAGCAGTTCTTC
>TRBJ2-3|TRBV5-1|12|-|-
CASSLVGDTQYF
TGCGCCAGCAGCTTGGTAGGGGATACGCAGTATTTT
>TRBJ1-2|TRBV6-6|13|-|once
CASTYPARGGYTF
TGTGCCAGCACCTATCCTGCCCGGGGCGGCTACACCTTC
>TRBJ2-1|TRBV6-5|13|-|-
CASSYAEGDEQFF
TGTGCCAGCAGTTACGCGGAGGGAGACGAGCAGTTCTTC
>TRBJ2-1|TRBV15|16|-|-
CATSRAPAGGYNEQFF
TGTGCCACCAGCAGAGCACCTGCGGGTGGCTACAATGAGCAGTTCTTC
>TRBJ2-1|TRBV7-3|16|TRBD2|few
CASSASGLAEYNEQFF
TGTGCCAGCAGCGCCTCGGGACTAGCGGAATACAATGAGCAGTTCTTC
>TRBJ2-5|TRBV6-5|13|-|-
CASSYTNQETQYF
TGTGCCAGCAGTTACACTAACCAAGAGACCCAGTACTTC
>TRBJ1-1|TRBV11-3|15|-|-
CASSFPGGGFTEAFF
TGTGCCAGCAGCTTCCCGGGCGGAGGGTTCACTGAAGCTTTCTTT
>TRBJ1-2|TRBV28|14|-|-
CASSFVGGGVLDTF
TGTGCCAGCAGTTTCGTCGGGGGCGGTGTTCTAGACACCTTC
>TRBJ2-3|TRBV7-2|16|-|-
CASSLRGIVPTDTQYF
TGTGCCAGCAGCTTAAGGGGGATAGTCCCCACAGATACGCAGTATTTT
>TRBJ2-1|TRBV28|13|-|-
CASSHGGANEQFF
TGTGCCAGCAGCCACGGGGGCGCCAATGAGCAGTTCTTC
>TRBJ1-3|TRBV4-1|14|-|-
CASSQRAVGNTIYF
TGCGCCAGCAGCCAGCGGGCCGTTGGAAACACCATATATTTT
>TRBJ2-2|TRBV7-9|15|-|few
CASSLGSPGVGELFF
TGTGCCAGCAGCTTAGGGAGTCCCGGGGTCGGGGAGCTGTTTTTT
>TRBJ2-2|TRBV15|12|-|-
CATRGGAGELFF
TGTGCCACCAGGGGGGGTGCCGGGGAGCTGTTTTTT
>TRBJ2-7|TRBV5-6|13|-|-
CASSLVVSYEQYF
TGTGCCAGCAGCTTGGTGGTTTCCTACGAGCAGTACTTC
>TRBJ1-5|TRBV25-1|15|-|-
CASSPRRVSNQPQHF
TGTGCCAGCAGTCCCCGAAGGGTTAGCAATCAGCCCCAGCATTTT
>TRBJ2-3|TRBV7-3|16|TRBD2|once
CASSLSSGGNTDTQYF
TGTGCCAGCAGCTTAAGTAGCGGGGGGAATACAGATACGCAGTATTTT
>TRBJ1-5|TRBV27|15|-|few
CASSPEVFGNQPQHF
TGTGCCAGCAGCCCTGAAGTATTTGGCAATCAGCCCCAGCATTTT
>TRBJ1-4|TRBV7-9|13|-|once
CASRTEGGEKLFF
TGTGCCAGCAGAACAGAGGGGGGTGAAAAACTGTTTTTT
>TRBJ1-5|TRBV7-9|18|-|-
CASSNFPTGLGTNQPQHF
TGTGCCAGCAGCAACTTCCCGACAGGCCTAGGGACAAATCAGCCCCAGCATTTT
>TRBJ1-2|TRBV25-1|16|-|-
CASSEYEAGFLRGYTF
TGTGCCAGCAGTGAATATGAGGCAGGGTTTTTGAGAGGCTACACCTTC
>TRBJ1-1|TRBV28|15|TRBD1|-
CASSLPRQGNTEAFF
TGTGCCAGCAGTTTACCCCGACAGGGCAACACTGAAGCTTTCTTT
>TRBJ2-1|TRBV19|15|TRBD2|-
CASSNPSGVYNEQFF
TGTGCCAGTAGTAATCCTAGCGGGGTTTACAATGAGCAGTTCTTC
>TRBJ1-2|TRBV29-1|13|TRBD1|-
CSAVTGERAGYTF
TGCAGCGCTGTGACAGGGGAAAGGGCTGGCTACACCTTC
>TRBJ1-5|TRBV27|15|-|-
CASSLLGVSNQPQHF
TGTGCCAGCAGTTTATTAGGGGTAAGCAATCAGCCCCAGCATTTT
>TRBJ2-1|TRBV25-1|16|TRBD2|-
CASRGTRGMGSNEQFF
TGTGCCAGCAGGGGGACTAGGGGCATGGGGAGCAATGAGCAGTTCTTC
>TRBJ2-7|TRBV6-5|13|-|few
CASRGTGAYEQYF
TGTGCCAGCAGAGGAACAGGAGCCTACGAGCAGTACTTC
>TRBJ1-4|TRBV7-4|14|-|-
CASNLGGCNEKLFF
TGTGCCAGCAATCTGGGGGGGTGTAATGAAAAACTGTTTTTT
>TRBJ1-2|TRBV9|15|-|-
CASSVGMRGNYGYTF
TGTGCCAGCAGCGTAGGAATGCGAGGAAACTATGGCTACACCTTC
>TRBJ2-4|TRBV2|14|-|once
CASSRGGAKNIQYF
TGTGCCAGCAGTAGGGGAGGAGCCAAAAACATTCAGTACTTC
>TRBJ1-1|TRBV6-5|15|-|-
CASSYSGSSATEAFF
TGTGCCAGCAGTTACAGTGGGTCATCTGCCACTGAAGCTTTCTTT
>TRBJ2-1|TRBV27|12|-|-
CASSLGRNEQFF
TGTGCCAGCAGTCTAGGCCGCAATGAGCAGTTCTTC
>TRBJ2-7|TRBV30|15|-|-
CAWSVPVRVSYEQYF
TGTGCCTGGAGTGTACCGGTCAGGGTTTCGTACGAGCAGTACTTC
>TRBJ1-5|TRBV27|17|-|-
CASRFLGATGSNQPQHF
TGTGCCAGCCGTTTCCTTGGGGCTACTGGAAGCAATCAGCCCCAGCATTTT
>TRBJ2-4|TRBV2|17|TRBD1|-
CASSTTRDSENKNIQYF
TGTGCCAGCAGTACCACCCGGGACAGTGAAAACAAAAACATTCAGTACTTC
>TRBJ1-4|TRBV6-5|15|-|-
CASSPGTGTFFGLFF
TGTGCCAGCAGTCCTGGAACCGGGACATTTTTTGGACTGTTTTTT
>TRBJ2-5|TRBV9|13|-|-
CASRSTGSETQYF
TGTGCCAGCAGGAGCACGGGTTCCGAGACCCAGTACTTC
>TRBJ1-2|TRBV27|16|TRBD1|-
CASSERGQGLNYGYTF
TGTGCCAGCAGTGAACGCGGACAGGGCCTGAACTATGGCTACACCTTC
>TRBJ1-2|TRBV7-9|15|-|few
CASSLEWAGFYGYTF
TGTGCCAGCAGCTTAGAGTGGGCCGGATTCTATGGCTACACCTTC
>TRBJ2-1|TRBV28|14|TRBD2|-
CASSFAGGPNEQFF
TGTGCCAGCAGTTTTGCGGGAGGACCCAATGAGCAGTTCTTC
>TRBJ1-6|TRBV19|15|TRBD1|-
CASRPRDSNNSPLHF
TGTGCCAGTAGACCTCGGGACAGCAATAATTCACCCCTCCACTTT
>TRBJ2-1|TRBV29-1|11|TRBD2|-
CSVAGGNEQFF
TGCAGCGTTGCGGGGGGCAATGAGCAGTTCTTC
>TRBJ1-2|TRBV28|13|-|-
CASSLPGYYGYTF
TGTGCCAGCAGTTTACCGGGGTACTATGGCTACACCTTC
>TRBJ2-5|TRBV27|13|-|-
CASSLLSGETQYF
TGTGCCAGCAGTCTACTTTCGGGAGAGACCCAGTACTTC
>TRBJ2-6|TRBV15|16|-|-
CATSRLTPAGANVLTF
TGTGCCACCAGCAGACTGACTCCCGCCGGGGCCAACGTCCTGACTTTC
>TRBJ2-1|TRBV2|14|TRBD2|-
CASNWVGTTNEQFF
TGTGCCAGCAACTGGGTCGGGACTACCAATGAGCAGTTCTTC
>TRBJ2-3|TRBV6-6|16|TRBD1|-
CASSRDSLVWIDTQYF
TGTGCCAGCAGTAGGGACAGTTTAGTATGGATAGATACGCAGTATTTT
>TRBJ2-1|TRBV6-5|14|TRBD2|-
CASSSGGSYNEQFF
TGTGCCAGCAGTAGCGGGGGCTCCTACAATGAGCAGTTCTTC
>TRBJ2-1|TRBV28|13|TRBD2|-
CASKRGPYNEQFF
TGTGCCAGCAAGCGGGGTCCCTACAATGAGCAGTTCTTC